This T cell receptor beta chain is drawn from a study of technical replicates of blood from four donors. Repertoires were generated with immunoSEQ multiplex PCR, while TCRdb's copy carries only in-frame clones and drops some. The sample yields 80,000 or so clones, over 95% seen once. This receptor was taken from a human donor in good health. Specimen: T cells isolated from PBMCs.

CDR3 loop: CASSSLGTSGINTGELFF. CDR3 nucleotide sequence: TGTGCCAGCAGCTCCCTAGGGACTAGCGGGATCAACACCGGGGAGCTGTTTTTT. V gene TRBV13 combines with J gene TRBJ2-2; 13 nucleotides line up with TRBD2. The length of the CDR3 is 18 residues. Germline assignment: CDR1 PRHDT and CDR2 FYEKMQ (reference sequence). The trim removed 4 bases at V and 2 bases at J, leaving 7 bases unmatched.